The entry below describes one T cell receptor beta chain. What it binds is not known. These data belong to a study of T cells after posttransplantation cyclophosphamide. Germline V gene sequence: CDR1 SGHDT, CDR2 YYEEEE. With 1 base removed from V and 0 bases from J, the gap between germline ends came to 15 bases. This CDR3 contains 17 residues. Study-wide results and limits: Later post-transplant blood repertoires were often dominated by donor CD8+ memory clones.

Measured with immunoSEQ multiplex PCR; TCRdb has only the in-frame clones, and not every one. This sample has 66,000 or so clones, with 80% to 95% found just once. The receptor was isolated from a woman younger than 45 in good health and a related stem cell transplant donor. The chain employs TRBV5-6 and TRBJ2-3; possibly TRBD2 for D (5 bases). Specimen: PBMCs. CDR3 nucleotide sequence: TGTGCCAGCAGCTTGAGGTCTAGAGGGCTTAGCACAGATACGCAGTATTTT. Its translation: CASSLRSRGLSTDTQYF.